This paragraph covers one T cell receptor (beta chain) sequence. The antigen it binds to is not known. No much larger clone is present one base from it, and per-base qualities are unavailable. The CDR3 goes from the cysteine to the phenylalanine over 12 residues. The read is trimmed to its CDR3 DNA, 36 bases read in frame from base 1. CDR1 and CDR2 (MNHEY, SVGAGI) derive from the germline V gene. V sheds 2 bases and J sheds 4 bases, leaving 5 bases between their ends. The donors were included in the validation cohort of 130 or so subjects, a group kept apart from the roughly 690-subject first cohort. The method was the immunoSEQ multiplex PCR assay. On the study's bioinformatics: A statistical classification framework was built for diagnosing cytomegalovirus status from the catalog of TCR beta chain sequences. Drawn from immuneACCESS, this table holds only the in-frame rearrangements with V and J called that TCRdb kept. Clones are partly lost; checked studies trace under half to an unresolved V gene and leave the rest unexplained. D and trimming come from the DNA, and the V and J calls and clone size come from that table. Counted in this sample were 110,000 to 150,000 clones; 85% to 90% of them appeared once. The ten largest make up 2.9% of the sample.

The sample originates from a study of cytomegalovirus exposure and HLA in healthy donors (dated by TCRdb to the late 2010s). At the level of the whole study: The 650 to 800 repertoires of the first cohort and the roughly 120 validation repertoires were produced on the same platform, according to a later analysis. In addition to the first cohort of roughly 700 subjects, a separate validation cohort of about 120 different subjects was used. To predict cytomegalovirus infection status, the study brought together high-throughput TCR immunosequencing, statistical association of individual TCRs with disease status, and machine learning. The study aimed to test whether signatures of past pathogen exposure could be identified by cataloging public T cell receptors. General findings and caveats noted by the study authors: While some public TCRs were present in many individuals, most TCR sequences turned up only very rarely across donors. A few of the identified cytomegalovirus-associated TCR beta chains were confirmed in vitro to be specific for cytomegalovirus antigens. Cytomegalovirus status was reported to be diagnosed by the classifier with high specificity and sensitivity in both the original and validation cohorts. The validation cohort had no HLA typing available for a later analysis, so co-occurrence within that cohort was assessed over all 120 or so repertoires. It was suggested by the authors that the approach could potentially be generalized to other disease states and immunological phenotypes. A total of 150 or so TCR beta chains were listed by the study as associated with cytomegalovirus. In a later analysis, TCRs clustered in the first cohort were found to also tend to co-occur in the roughly 130 validation repertoires, with 90% to 95% of cluster scores above 0.

The material sequenced was PBMCs. The chain employs TRBV6-5 and TRBJ1-1; the D gene is unclear. This TCR was recovered from a man aged 18 to 29 in good health and CMV-seronegative. The DNA reads as follows: TGTGCCAGCAGTTACGAGGGCACTGAAGCTTTCTTT. Protein translation: CASSYEGTEAFF.